This T cell receptor (beta chain) was retrieved from a study of T cell changes during pregnancy in multiple sclerosis (dated by TCRdb to the late 2010s). Regarding the research as a whole: In women with multiple sclerosis, the researchers looked at how the T cell repertoire shifted as pregnancy progressed.

The CDR3, cysteine through phenylalanine, is 16 amino acids long. The CDR3 DNA has 48 bases and is translated from base 1. CDR1 GTSNPN and CDR2 SVGIG are derived from the germline V gene (reference sequence). V is trimmed back by 2 bases and J by 5 bases, and the junction contains 9 bases that no gene match accounts for. A note on this clone: It lacks a known antigen. Per-base qualities were not stored, and no clone one base away is much larger.

Library creation used the immunoSEQ multiplex PCR assay. TCRdb obtained this table from immuneACCESS and retained in-frame rearrangements with V and J assigned. These tables miss some clones; where compared with another copy, unresolved V genes account for less than half of the shortfall, and the remainder is unexplained. This sample holds approximately 100,000 clones; about 90% were observed only once. The ten largest clones add up to around 1.6% of the sample. This TCR was recovered from a female donor with multiple sclerosis, enrolled in a pregnancy study. The chain couples TRBV30 to TRBJ2-1; 10 central nucleotides agree with TRBD2. The sequenced sample was peripheral blood, obtained before pregnancy. The DNA sequence is TGTGCCTGGAGTACGGGACTAGCGTGGATCCACAATGAGCAGTTCTTC. Its amino acids are CAWSTGLAWIHNEQFF. The reference TRBV30 and TRBJ2-1 proteins fill in what lies around the CDR3, so the full variable domain reads SQTIHQWPATLVQPVGSPLSLECTVEGTSNPNLYWYRQAAGRGLQLLFYSVGIGQISSEVPQNLSASRPQDRQFILSSKKLLLSDSGFYLCAWSTGLAWIHNEQFFGPGTRLTVL.